This TCR beta chain was observed in a study of CD8+ T cells in alopecia areata. At the level of the study: Dosing spanned 6 to 18 months on tofacitinib, then 6 months off drug. Study results and caveats: Lesional tissue from the scalp (especially in alopecia totalis/universalis) showed higher clonality than normal scalp.

Treatment here: oral pan-JAK inhibitor, 5-10 mg twice daily. Peripheral blood and lesional scalp punch biopsies came from alopecia areata patients. Cell sorting was applied to PBMCs, and CD4+ and CD8+ T cells were collected. Sequencing templates came from extracted RNA that was reverse transcribed into cDNA. Data came from immunoSEQ multiplex PCR; TCRdb stores just in-frame clones and leaves some out. The sample has under 350,000 clones; nearly 60% are singletons. CDR3 length: 14 residues. Trimming at V came to 1 base and at J to 2 bases, leaving 1 base not matched to a gene. CDR1 is SGHRS, CDR2 YFSETQ, per germline. Comment on this clone: What it recognizes is unknown.

The chain is built from TRBV5-1 and TRBJ2-3, with 7 bases aligning to TRBD1. The sequencing here drew on CD4+ T cells sorted from blood, taken at week 24, from a patient treated with tofacitinib. The clonotype was recovered from a human donor with alopecia areata. The CDR3 is CASSLKGATDTQYF. The CDR3, as DNA: TGCGCCAGCAGCTTGAAGGGGGCCACAGATACGCAGTATTTT.